This TCR beta chain is drawn from a study of early T cells in non-severe SARS-CoV-2 infection. The V end lost 6 bases, the J end lost 7 bases, and 8 bases lay between the germline ends. The CDR3 length is 11 residues. The germline gives CDR1 MNHEY, CDR2 SVGAGI. This clonotype was found many times. Individual cDNA molecules received unique molecular identifiers during library preparation. TCRdb redid the calling of the 5' RACE reads with MiXCR, one entry per CDR3 protein. The sample carries 45,000 to 55,000 distinct CDR3 sequences, 6.5% recorded once. The sample consisted of whole blood, taken at baseline. V usage is TRBV6-5 and J usage is TRBJ2-3, with TRBD1 as a possible D gene (6 bases). This TCR came from an adult who was a healthcare worker with PCR-confirmed SARS-CoV-2 infection or an uninfected control (not recorded which). DNA of the CDR3: TGTGCCAGCAGACAGGGATATACGCAGTATTTT. This encodes CASRQGYTQYF.